This T cell receptor (beta chain) originates from a study of T cells in Graves' hyperthyroidism and ophthalmopathy. The CDR3 loop spans 15 amino acids. V gave up 4 bases and J gave up 3 bases; unmatched junction bases: 3. Germline values: CDR1 SGHAT, CDR2 FQNNGV. This clonotype showed up many times. Regions amplified from RNA transcripts were the TCR beta CDR3 regions. When the TCR CDR3 underwent first-round RT-PCR, the HTBI primer set was used. TCRdb fed the multiplex PCR reads into MiXCR, producing one record per CDR3 protein. The sample has around 480,000 distinct CDR3 sequences; under 15% are singletons. Each patient was aged 18 to 65 and had newly diagnosed hyperthyroidism of under 2 months' duration.

The source material was blood. The receptor's source is a young woman with Graves' hyperthyroidism. The V gene is TRBV11-2, the J gene TRBJ2-1; 10 bases are a match to TRBD2. CDR3 DNA sequence: TGTGCCAGCAGCTACTCTAGCGGGAGCTACAATGAGCAGTTCTTC. Translating it yields CASSYSSGSYNEQFF.